This T cell receptor beta chain was sequenced in a study of early T cells in non-severe SARS-CoV-2 infection. TCRdb re-analysed the 5' RACE reads in MiXCR, keeping a single row per CDR3 protein. In the table there are tens of thousands of distinct CDR3 sequences, about 9.1% of which are singletons. Germline-derived CDR1 and CDR2 are SGHNT and YYREEE (reference sequence). The ends were cut back, 0 bases at V and 2 bases at J, with 22 bases in the middle. The CDR3 is made up of 19 amino acids. This TCR derives from an adult who was a healthcare worker with PCR-confirmed SARS-CoV-2 infection or an uninfected control (not recorded which). The chain combines TRBV5-4 with TRBJ2-3, with D unresolved. Sequences were obtained from whole blood. CDR3: CASSLALVPKLTSTDTQYF. CDR3 in DNA: TGTGCCAGCAGCTTGGCCTTGGTCCCCAAACTAACCTCCACAGATACGCAGTATTTT.